Listed below are T cell receptor beta chains from one sample, sequenced in a study of Ad26.COV2.S vaccination and SARS-CoV-2 variants. Data came from immunoSEQ multiplex PCR; TCRdb stores just in-frame clones and leaves some out. The sample shows around 500,000 clones, nearly 90% of them seen only once. Specimen: peripheral blood, collected in a trial of Ad26.COV2.S vaccine versus placebo. The receptors stem from a person aged 18-60 years who received the Ad26.COV2.S COVID-19 vaccine or a placebo. Both conserved end residues are part of each CDR3. The order of the fields is D gene, J gene, V gene, clone size, CDR3 DNA, CDR3 protein. The D gene is left open where the match is weak. Rows give clone size only sometimes, using once, few, many, or a class for an expanded clone.

>-|TRBJ2-2|TRBV2|-
TGTGCCAGCAGCGGGACTCCGGGACGAGGGGGCGGGGAGCTGTTTTTT
CASSGTPGRGGGELFF
>-|TRBJ2-1|TRBV5-1|-
TGCGCCAGCACTTGGGGCAACTCCTACAATGAGCAGTTCTTC
CASTWGNSYNEQFF
>-|TRBJ2-1|TRBV5-1|once
TGCGCCAGCAGCGGAGACCCGGGAGTTAACAATGAGCAGTTCTTC
CASSGDPGVNNEQFF
>-|TRBJ2-3|TRBV18|-
TGTGCCAGCTCACCAGAACAGGGTTTTGCGCAGTATTTT
CASSPEQGFAQYF
>TRBD2|TRBJ2-1|TRBV11-3|-
TGTGCCAGCAGCCCTGGGACTAGCGGGAGGTACAATGAGCAGTTCTTC
CASSPGTSGRYNEQFF
>-|TRBJ2-1|TRBV7-3|-
TGTGCCAGCAGCTTAAAGGGGACCAGGGGAGCCTACAATGAGCAGTTCTTC
CASSLKGTRGAYNEQFF
>TRBD1|TRBJ2-1|TRBV7-6|-
TGTGCCAGCGCCGCGACAGGGCGAGCCTACAATGAGCAGTTCTTC
CASAATGRAYNEQFF
>-|TRBJ1-6|TRBV30|once
TGTGCCTGCGAGGGTATATTTAATTCACCCCTCCACTTT
CACEGIFNSPLHF
>TRBD2|TRBJ2-1|TRBV28|-
TGTGCCAGCAGTTTAGGGGCTAGCGGCAACAATGAGCAGTTCTTC
CASSLGASGNNEQFF
>TRBD2|TRBJ2-1|TRBV6-5|-
TGTGCCAGCAGCACTAGCGGGAGGGCTCGTAATGAGCAGTTCTTC
CASSTSGRARNEQFF
>TRBD1|TRBJ1-2|TRBV28|once
TGTGCCACGACAGGGGTAGAGGGCTACACCTTC
CATTGVEGYTF
>TRBD2|TRBJ2-1|TRBV29-1|-
TGCAGCGTTGAGACTAGCCACTACAATGAGCAGTTCTTC
CSVETSHYNEQFF